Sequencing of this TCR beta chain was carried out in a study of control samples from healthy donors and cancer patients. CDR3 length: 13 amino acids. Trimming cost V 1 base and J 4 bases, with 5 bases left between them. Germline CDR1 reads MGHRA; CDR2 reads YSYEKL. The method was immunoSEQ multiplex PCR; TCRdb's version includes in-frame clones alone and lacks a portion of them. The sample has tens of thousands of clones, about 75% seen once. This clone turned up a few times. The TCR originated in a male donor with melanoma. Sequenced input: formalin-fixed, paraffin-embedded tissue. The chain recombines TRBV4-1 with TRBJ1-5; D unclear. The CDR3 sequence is CASSQVGNQPQHF. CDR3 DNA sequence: TGCGCCAGCAGCCAAGTCGGGAATCAGCCCCAGCATTTT.